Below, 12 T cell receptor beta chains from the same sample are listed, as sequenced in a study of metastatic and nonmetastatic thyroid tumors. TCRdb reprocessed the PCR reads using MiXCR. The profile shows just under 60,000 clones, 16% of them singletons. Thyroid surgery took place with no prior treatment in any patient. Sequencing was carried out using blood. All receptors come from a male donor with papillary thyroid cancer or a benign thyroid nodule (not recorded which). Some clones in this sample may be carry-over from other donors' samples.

CDR3 loop: CATSYCRLAGGRANEQFF. For the CDR3, the DNA is TGTGCCACCAGTTATTGCAGACTAGCGGGAGGTAGGGCCAATGAGCAGTTCTTC. This chain connects TRBV24-1 to TRBJ2-1; TRBD2 agrees at 13 bases. Germline V gives CDR1 KGHDR, CDR2 SFDVKD. J lost 6 bases, V lost 6 bases, and 13 bases had no gene match. The CDR3 contains 18 residues.

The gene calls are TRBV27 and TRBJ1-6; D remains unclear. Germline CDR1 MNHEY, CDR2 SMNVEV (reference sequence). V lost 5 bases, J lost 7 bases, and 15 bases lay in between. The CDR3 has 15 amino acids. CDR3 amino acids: CASSPLLVDNSPLHF. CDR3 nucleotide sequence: TGTGCCAGCAGTCCCCTATTGGTGGACAATTCACCCCTCCACTTT.

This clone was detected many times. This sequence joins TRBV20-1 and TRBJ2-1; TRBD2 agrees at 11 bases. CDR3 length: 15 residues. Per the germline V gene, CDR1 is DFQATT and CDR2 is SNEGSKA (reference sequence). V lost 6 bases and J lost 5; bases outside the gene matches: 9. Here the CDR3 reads CSATGTSGGNNEQFF. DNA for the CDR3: TGCAGTGCAACCGGGACTAGCGGAGGGAACAATGAGCAGTTCTTC.

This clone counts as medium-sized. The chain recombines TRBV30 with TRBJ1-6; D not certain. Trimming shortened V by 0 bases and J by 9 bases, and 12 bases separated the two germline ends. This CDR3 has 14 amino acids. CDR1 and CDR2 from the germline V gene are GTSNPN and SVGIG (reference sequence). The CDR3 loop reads CAWSVKGGSSPLHF. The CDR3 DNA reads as TGTGCCTGGAGTGTTAAAGGAGGGAGTTCACCCCTCCACTTT.

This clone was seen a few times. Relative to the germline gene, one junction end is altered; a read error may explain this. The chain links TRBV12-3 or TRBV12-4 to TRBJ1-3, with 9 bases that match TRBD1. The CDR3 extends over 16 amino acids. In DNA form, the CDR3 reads TGTGCCAGCAGTTTATGGGGGACAGGGCGCGGAAACACGATATATTTT. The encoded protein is CASSLWGTGRGNTIYF.

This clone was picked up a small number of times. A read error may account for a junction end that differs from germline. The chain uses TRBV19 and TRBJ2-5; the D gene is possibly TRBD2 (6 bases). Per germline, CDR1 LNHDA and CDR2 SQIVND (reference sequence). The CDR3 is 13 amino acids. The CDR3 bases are TGTGCCACCTCCGGGAGCGCCTGGGAGACCCATTACTTC. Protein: CATSGSAWETHYF.

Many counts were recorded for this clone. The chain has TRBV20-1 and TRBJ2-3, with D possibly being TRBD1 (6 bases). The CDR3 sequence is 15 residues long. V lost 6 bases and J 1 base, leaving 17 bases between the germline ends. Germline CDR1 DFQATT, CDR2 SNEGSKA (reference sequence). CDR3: CSAERPAGGTDTQYF. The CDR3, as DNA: TGCAGTGCGGAGCGCCCGGCAGGGGGCACAGATACGCAGTATTTT.

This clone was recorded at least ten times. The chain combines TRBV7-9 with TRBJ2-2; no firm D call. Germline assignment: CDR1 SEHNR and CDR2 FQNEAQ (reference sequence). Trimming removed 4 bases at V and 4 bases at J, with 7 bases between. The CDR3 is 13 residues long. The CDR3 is CASSWTGTGELFF. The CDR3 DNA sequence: TGTGCCAGCAGCTGGACGGGCACCGGGGAGCTGTTTTTT.

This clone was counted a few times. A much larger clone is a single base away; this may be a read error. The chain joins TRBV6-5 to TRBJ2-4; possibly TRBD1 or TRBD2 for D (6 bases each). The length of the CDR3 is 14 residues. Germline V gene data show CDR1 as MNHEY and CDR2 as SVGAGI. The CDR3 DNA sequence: TGTGCCAGCAGTTACGGGGGGCGGGAAAACATTCATTACTTC. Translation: CASSYGGRENIHYF.

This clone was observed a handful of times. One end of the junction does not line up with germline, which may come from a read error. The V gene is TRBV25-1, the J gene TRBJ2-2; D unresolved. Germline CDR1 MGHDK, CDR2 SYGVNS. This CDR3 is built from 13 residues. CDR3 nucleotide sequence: TGTTCCAGCAGTGAATTAGGAAACGTGGAGCTGTTTTTT. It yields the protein CSSSELGNVELFF.

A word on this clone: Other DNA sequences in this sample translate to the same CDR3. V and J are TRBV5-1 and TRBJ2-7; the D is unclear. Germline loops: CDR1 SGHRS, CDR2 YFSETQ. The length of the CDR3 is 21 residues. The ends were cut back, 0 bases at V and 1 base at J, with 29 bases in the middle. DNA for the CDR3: TGCGCCAGCAGCTTGGCCGTGGCCCGTTCCGCTATCAAGCCCGAGTCCTACGAGCAGTACTTC. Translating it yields CASSLAVARSAIKPESYEQYF.

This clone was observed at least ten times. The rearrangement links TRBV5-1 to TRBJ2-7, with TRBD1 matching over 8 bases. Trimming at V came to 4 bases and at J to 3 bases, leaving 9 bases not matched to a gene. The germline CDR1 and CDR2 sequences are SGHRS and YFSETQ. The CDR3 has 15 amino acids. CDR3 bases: TGCGCCAGCAGCGTAGGACAGGGAACCTTCTACGAGCAGTACTTC. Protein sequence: CASSVGQGTFYEQYF.